This T cell receptor (beta chain) was identified in a study of CD8 T cells in Susac syndrome. The overall study: Patients with Susac syndrome had blood drawn and were at that point therapy-naive, on corticosteroids, or on intravenous immunoglobulin alone.

The germline gives CDR1 SGHVS, CDR2 FNYEAQ. V gave up 5 bases and J gave up 6 bases; unmatched junction bases: 5. The CDR3 is 13 amino acids. Notes on the study in general: In its TCR sequencing and HLA analysis, the study acknowledged that the number of individuals was relatively small.

Turning to this clonotype: The antigen remains unidentified.

Reverse transcription of roughly 0.5 to 1 ug RNA was carried out with random hexamers. TCRdb re-analysed the immunoSEQ multiplex PCR reads in MiXCR, keeping a single row per CDR3 protein. In the table there are 150,000 to 160,000 distinct CDR3 sequences, 90% to 95% of which are singletons. Sequencing input: CD4+ T cells from PBMCs. The clonotype comes from a human donor with Susac syndrome. This rearrangement joins TRBV7-6 to TRBJ2-7, with 9 bases that match TRBD1. The CDR3 here is CASSRGQGFEQYF. The CDR3 DNA sequence: TGTGCCAGCAGCAGGGGACAGGGATTCGAGCAGTACTTC.